These T cell receptor beta chains were read from a single sample in a study of T cell repertoires in cytomegalovirus infection. TCRdb processed the reads anew with MiXCR; each CDR3 protein has one entry. The sample records around 280,000 distinct CDR3 sequences, 8% to 10% being singletons. Sequences were obtained from PBMCs. Every receptor here comes from a human donor in good health (CMV status not recorded). Some clones in this sample may be carry-over from other donors' samples. Each CDR3 is given without its conserved first and last residue. The D gene is left open where the match is weak.

CDR3 protein	V gene	D gene
ASTMGVSTMGTDTQY	TRBV7-9	.
ASSYGAPGAF	TRBV6-2/TRBV6-3	.
ASSQSLYNEQF	TRBV4-1	.
ASSWGTGLSWGYT	TRBV6-5	TRBD1
STPSSGTGGKNEQF	TRBV20-1	TRBD1
ASSQEFPRDGGYT	TRBV4-2	.
ASSRPGQRDDYNEQF	TRBV3-1	TRBD1
ASSQAQGRSGNTIY	TRBV4-2	.
ASSQDPSGANVLT	TRBV3-1	.
ASSLKEDTQY	TRBV7-3	.
ASSLARGYT	TRBV28	.
SLRGGAGETQY	TRBV20-1	TRBD2
ASSQDERDTRTDTQY	TRBV4-1	.
ASSPQGRVGLTTEAF	TRBV7-8	.
SAGTRMGGEQF	TRBV20-1	TRBD2
ASSDRNYGYT	TRBV6-1	.
SAYRDTLNLNTEAF	TRBV29-1	.
ASTRQGHQETQY	TRBV19	TRBD1
ATSDSSLTQGNEQF	TRBV24-1	TRBD1
ASSSRDRVAHGYT	TRBV7-6	TRBD1
ASSPDSALNTEAF	TRBV18	.
ASSTEDHQPQH	TRBV6-5	.
ASSLPRGLAGNNEQF	TRBV28	TRBD2
ASSQRQGTLYNEQF	TRBV7-9	TRBD1
ASSLTETGELF	TRBV5-8	.
ATTHRGWNTEAF	TRBV2	TRBD1
ASSYGERGGFNEQF	TRBV6-2/TRBV6-3	TRBD2
ASSSLAGGQQF	TRBV7-2	TRBD2
SARPTGTNQPQH	TRBV20-1	.
ASSQAGRYTEAF	TRBV14	.
ASSIGQGVKMNTEAF	TRBV19	TRBD1
ASGLVLSFDLSGEQF	TRBV12-5	.
ASSRQAWEAF	TRBV12-3/TRBV12-4	.
SVEYTGSYNEQF	TRBV29-1	.
SDGPGDQY	TRBV29-1	.
ASHSNRDLGFGANVLT	TRBV19	.
ASSALSGTPL	TRBV9	.
ASSPKGRGSTDTQY	TRBV9	TRBD2
ASSVGHGRSPSTDTQY	TRBV9	.
ASSPGTSGRPYNEQF	TRBV5-8	TRBD2
ASSLSPTGGNSPLH	TRBV12-3/TRBV12-4	TRBD1
ASSRTGMIGGANVLT	TRBV3-1	TRBD1
ATSDGDWSSYNSPLH	TRBV24-1	.
ASSYWTGPKGRQNSGANVLT	TRBV6-2/TRBV6-3	TRBD1
ASSFGTPREKLF	TRBV5-1	.
ASSMDDRGHQPQH	TRBV6-2/TRBV6-3	TRBD1
ATSQIGTGELF	TRBV24-1	.
ASSEIGGANVLT	TRBV14	.
ASRNGDGSSYNSPLH	TRBV6-5	.
ASSLARAEGYT	TRBV28	.
SARPIAAASYNEQF	TRBV20-1	.
SVEGARGYT	TRBV29-1	TRBD1
ASSLVRQNTGELF	TRBV7-2	.